This T cell receptor beta chain was sequenced in a study of identifying expanded T cells in peripheral blood. The table lists this clone with a count of one. Its antigen is undetermined. Produced via immunoSEQ multiplex PCR; TCRdb's table is partial and in-frame only. The sample has about 110,000 clones; 88% are singletons. Collection occurred without any documented infections or immune events in donors. Study-wide results and limits: Differentially abundant clones: approximately 1.3 between replicates, 16.4 at two to three weeks, 19 to 20 at four.

V dropped 3 bases and J dropped 4; count of bases not matched to a gene: 9. Germline assignment: CDR1 SGDLS and CDR2 YYNGEE. This CDR3 has 17 amino acids. The receptor was isolated from a person between 18 and 70 years old in good health. The V call is TRBV9, the J call TRBJ2-3; 12 bases map to TRBD2. Sequenced input: blood. The CDR3 DNA reads as TGTGCCAGCAGCGGACCGGTGACTAGCGGGGGAGCAGATACGCAGTATTTT. Its protein product is CASSGPVTSGGADTQYF.